The 7 T cell receptor beta chains below all came from one sample that was sequenced in a study of PD-L1 blockade in urothelial cancer. Sequenced by immunoSEQ multiplex PCR; TCRdb stores in-frame clones only, minus some. In the table there are about 120,000 clones, roughly 82% of which are singletons. Sample time point: peripheral blood 6 weeks after treatment start. Sequenced here: PBMCs, sampled around atezolizumab (anti-PD-L1) treatment. These TCRs come from a man between 50 and 59 years old with urothelial cancer.

The chain employs TRBV7-9 and TRBJ1-2; tentatively, D is TRBD1 (5 bases). V lost 5 bases and J 5 bases, leaving 18 bases between the germline ends. The length of the CDR3 is 15 residues. Germline CDR1 SEHNR, CDR2 FQNEAQ (reference sequence). The CDR3 protein is CASSPWRGSGYGYTF. For the CDR3, the DNA is TGTGCCAGCAGCCCTTGGAGGGGTAGTGGGTATGGCTACACCTTC.

With respect to this clone: The same CDR3 is also encoded by other DNA sequences in this sample. DNA of the CDR3: TGTGCCACTCGACAGGGGAGCTACGAGCAGTACTTC. This codes for CATRQGSYEQYF. This chain uses TRBV28 with TRBJ2-7, with 8 nucleotides matching TRBD1. V gave up 10 bases and J gave up 3 bases; unmatched junction bases: 5. Germline assignment: CDR1 MDHEN and CDR2 SYDVKM. This CDR3 is built from 12 residues.

The chain links TRBV7-6 to TRBJ2-3, with 8 bases matching TRBD1. The CDR3 runs 17 residues. Germline CDR1 and CDR2: SGHVS and FNYEAQ. J gave up 4 bases and V 5 bases, and 14 bases lay outside the gene matches. This chain's CDR3 is CASSHGTGRSRADTQYF. The CDR3 DNA follows: TGTGCCAGCAGCCACGGGACAGGCCGAAGTAGGGCAGATACGCAGTATTTT.

The rearrangement joins TRBV29-1 to TRBJ1-1; D not certain. This CDR3 has 14 amino acids. V gave up 6 bases and J gave up 1 base, with 15 bases separating them. Looked up from germline, CDR1 is SQVTM and CDR2 is ANQGSEA. Written as DNA, the CDR3 is TGCAGCGTCCACCCCCAGGACTGGAACACTGAAGCTTTCTTT. Its protein product is CSVHPQDWNTEAFF. The full variable domain, with the rest looked up from reference TRBV29-1 and TRBJ1-1, is SAVISQKPSRDICQRGTSLTIQCQVDSQVTMMFWYRQQPGQSLTLIATANQGSEATYESGFVIDKFPISRPNLTFSTLTVSNMSPEDSSIYLCSVHPQDWNTEAFFGQGTRLTVV.

The chain joins TRBV15 to TRBJ2-1; 8 positions match TRBD2. The J segment lost 0 bases and the V segment lost 2 bases, leaving 18 bases of the junction unmatched. CDR1 is LNHNV, CDR2 YYDKDF, per germline (reference sequence). CDR3 length: 21 residues. The CDR3 DNA reads as TGTGCCACCAGCAGAACCCCTGAGGCGGGAGGTATTGGGAGCTCCTACAATGAGCAGTTCTTC. It codes for CATSRTPEAGGIGSSYNEQFF.

This chain joins TRBV6-6 and TRBJ1-2; 8 nucleotides match TRBD1. This CDR3 is built from 15 residues. Germline CDR1 and CDR2: MNHNY and SVGAGI (reference sequence). Trimming took 7 bases from V and 4 from J; bases not matched to a gene: 11. Here the CDR3 reads CASNKEGQGGYGYTF. DNA for the CDR3: TGTGCCAGCAATAAAGAAGGACAGGGAGGCTATGGCTACACCTTC.

J is TRBJ2-7 and V is TRBV21-1; no DNA check was done on the table's D call, TRBD2. TRBV21-1 is a pseudogene locus. The CDR3 is 19 residues long. The CDR3 here is CASARRGTSGRALSYEQYF. The CDR3 bases are TGTGCCAGCGCTAGACGTGGGACTAGCGGGAGGGCCCTCTCGTACGAGCAGTACTTC.